Each of the 12 T cell receptor beta chains below was sequenced from the same sample in a study of CD8+ T cells in alopecia areata. Treatment noted: oral pan-JAK inhibitor, 5-10 mg twice daily. Extraction of RNA preceded its reverse transcription into cDNA, which served as the sequencing template. The table came from immunoSEQ multiplex PCR; TCRdb's copy has only in-frame clones and leaves some out. The sample carries about 180,000 clones, roughly 58% recorded once. Here the sequenced sample was CD4+ T cells sorted from blood, taken between weeks 55 and 70, from a patient treated with tofacitinib. These receptors were taken from a human donor with alopecia areata.

V and J are TRBV2 and TRBJ2-7, with TRBD2 matching 9 bases. The CDR3 has 13 amino acids. CDR1 and CDR2 (germline): SNHLY, FYNNEI. V shed 6 bases, J shed 3 bases, and the junction held 3 bases outside the gene matches. This CDR3 reads CASRLAGVYEQYF. In nucleotides, the CDR3 is TGTGCCAGCAGGTTAGCGGGGGTCTACGAGCAGTACTTC. The complete variable domain, with remaining parts taken from reference TRBV2 and TRBJ2-7, reads EPEVTQTPSHQVTQMGQEVILRCVPISNHLYFYWYRQILGQKVEFLVSFYNNEISEKSEIFDDQFSVERPDGSNFTLKIRSTKLEDSAMYFCASRLAGVYEQYFGPGTRLTVT.

V usage is TRBV15 and J usage is TRBJ1-5; a possible D gene is TRBD1 (5 bases). The V gene's germline CDR1 is LNHNV and CDR2 YYDKDF (reference sequence). The V end was cut by 7 bases, the J end by 4 bases, with 11 bases between. This CDR3 has 13 amino acids. The CDR3 DNA is TGTGCCACCACAGACAGACAAAATCAGCCCCAGCATTTT. This translates into CATTDRQNQPQHF.

CDR3 amino acids: CASSPDRQNTEAFF. The CDR3 bases are TGTGCCAGCTCACCCGACAGACAGAACACTGAAGCTTTCTTT. This chain uses TRBV18 with TRBJ1-1, with D perhaps matching TRBD1 (5 bases). Trimming pared 3 bases from V and 1 base from J, leaving 9 bases between. Germline V gives CDR1 KGHSH, CDR2 LQKENI. This CDR3 has 14 residues.

CDR3 DNA: TGTGCCAGTAGTAGACAGGGGGCCAACTATGGCTACACCTTC. Amino acids: CASSRQGANYGYTF. The chain combines TRBV19 with TRBJ1-2; TRBD1 matches at 10 bases. This CDR3 is built from 14 residues. Germline V gene sequence: CDR1 LNHDA, CDR2 SQIVND (reference sequence). Trimming removed 4 bases from V and 2 bases from J; junction bases left unmatched: 1.

The CDR3 sequence: CASRTASGANVLTF. Written as DNA, the CDR3 is TGTGCCAGCAGGACAGCCTCTGGGGCCAACGTCCTGACTTTC. The genes are TRBV2 and TRBJ2-6, with D possibly TRBD1 on 5 matching bases. V was cut by 6 bases and J by 0 bases, with 6 bases left in between. Germline loops: CDR1 SNHLY, CDR2 FYNNEI. This CDR3 is 14 amino acids long.

In regard to this clone: Other nucleotide sequences from this sample produce the same CDR3. This chain links TRBV29-1 with TRBJ2-5, with 11 nucleotides matching TRBD2. V trimming: 4 bases; J trimming: 5 bases; junction bases outside the gene matches: 0. The CDR3 covers 12 residues. Per germline, CDR1 SQVTM and CDR2 ANQGSEA. CDR3 amino acids: CSVGLAGETQYF. The CDR3 DNA is TGCAGCGTTGGACTAGCGGGGGAGACCCAGTACTTC.

This chain joins TRBV29-1 and TRBJ2-7; 11 bases align to TRBD1. The trim removed 4 bases at V and 7 bases at J, leaving 6 bases unmatched. The CDR3 extends over 13 amino acids. The V gene's germline CDR1 is SQVTM and CDR2 ANQGSEA. The CDR3 bases are TGCAGCGTTGTGGGGACAGGGGGGGAGGAGCAGTACTTC. Translating gives CSVVGTGGEEQYF.

The J gene is TRBJ1-1, the V gene TRBV4-1, with 9 bases that match TRBD1. Losses at the gene ends were 4 bases for V and 13 bases for J; bases not matched to a gene: 19. The germline V gene has CDR1 MGHRA and CDR2 YSYEKL. The CDR3 extends over 16 amino acids. The CDR3: CASSPLGTGPTPFVFF. CDR3 nucleotide sequence: TGCGCCAGCAGCCCCCTCGGGACAGGGCCTACCCCTTTTGTTTTCTTT.

The chain is built from TRBV7-9 and TRBJ2-7; tentatively, D is TRBD1 or TRBD2 (5 bases each). Germline CDR1 SEHNR, CDR2 FQNEAQ (reference sequence). V lost 1 base to trimming and J lost 3 bases, with 16 bases between them. The CDR3 covers 16 residues. The CDR3 bases are TGTGCCAGCAGCTTAGTATCCGGGGCGCCCATCTACGAGCAGTACTTC. This codes for CASSLVSGAPIYEQYF. Complete variable domain (other parts from reference TRBV7-9 and TRBJ2-7): DTGVSQNPRHKITKRGQNVTFRCDPISEHNRLYWYRQTLGQGPEFLTYFQNEAQLEKSRLLSDRFSAERPKGSFSTLEIQRTEQGDSAMYLCASSLVSGAPIYEQYFGPGTRLTVT.

This clone has only one observation. The chain recombines TRBV9 with TRBJ1-1; unclear D gene. V lost 0 bases and J 1 base, leaving 4 bases between the germline ends. The CDR3 consists of 13 residues. Per the germline V gene, CDR1 is SGDLS and CDR2 is YYNGEE. As DNA, the CDR3 is TGTGCCAGCAGCGTAGCGGGGAACACTGAAGCTTTCTTT. This encodes CASSVAGNTEAFF.

For the CDR3, the DNA is TGCAGTGCCCCGCACAGGGGGGATTGGAATGAGCAGTTCTTC. This encodes CSAPHRGDWNEQFF. The rearrangement uses TRBV29-1 and TRBJ2-1; TRBD1 aligns across 8 bases. The CDR3 is 14 amino acids. Germline V gene data show CDR1 as SQVTM and CDR2 as ANQGSEA.

This chain joins TRBV30 and TRBJ1-1, with TRBD1 identical over 7 bases. Germline V CDR1 and CDR2: GTSNPN, SVGIG (reference sequence). The CDR3 length is 16 residues. The ends lost 4 bases at V and 0 bases at J; junction bases unmatched: 11. As DNA, the CDR3 is TGTGCCTGGACCCGAGGGGGACAGCTATTGAACACTGAAGCTTTCTTT. Translation gives CAWTRGGQLLNTEAFF.